One and the same sample provided the 29 T cell receptor beta chains below, sequenced in a study of blood T cell repertoires in COVID-19. TCRdb's copy holds only in-frame clones and misses some; the assay was immunoSEQ multiplex PCR. Counted here are around 120,000 clones, around 82% occurring once; the ten biggest clones make up roughly 5.5%. The material sequenced was peripheral blood. The source of these receptors is a man older than 75 with active or convalescent COVID-19.

V and J are TRBV5-1 and TRBJ2-5, with no clear D. The CDR3 runs to 14 residues. The V and J ends lost 1 base and 0 bases respectively, with 7 bases between them. Germline V gene lookup returns CDR1 SGHRS and CDR2 YFSETQ. CDR3 nucleotide sequence: TGCGCCAGCAGCTTGTCAGGAAACCAAGAGACCCAGTACTTC. Translating gives CASSLSGNQETQYF.

This clone was detected only once. The rearrangement joins TRBV7-2 to TRBJ2-5; 9 bases fit TRBD2. The CDR3 consists of 14 residues. The V segment lost 4 bases and the J segment 4 bases; nucleotides outside the gene matches: 4. Germline values: CDR1 SGHTA, CDR2 FQGNSA. CDR3: CASSSLAGGETQYF. The CDR3 DNA sequence: TGTGCCAGCAGCTCACTAGCGGGCGGAGAGACCCAGTACTTC.

The chain links TRBV28 to TRBJ1-2; D perhaps matches TRBD1 (5 bases). Germline V gene data show CDR1 as MDHEN and CDR2 as SYDVKM. Trimming cost V 5 bases and J 4 bases, with 8 bases left between them. The CDR3 extends over 12 amino acids. The CDR3 bases are TGTGCCAGCAGTAGGGGTACCTATGGCTACACCTTC. Protein: CASSRGTYGYTF.

This clone has a count of ten or more. The chain couples TRBV7-9 to TRBJ2-2, with 9 bases identical to TRBD2. The CDR3 loop spans 18 amino acids. Germline V gives CDR1 SEHNR, CDR2 FQNEAQ (reference sequence). Unmatched junction bases numbered 13, after V lost 4 bases and J lost 4 bases. CDR3 sequence: CASSSPRVGSGGTGELFF. The CDR3 region has the DNA TGTGCCAGCAGCTCACCCCGGGTGGGTAGCGGGGGCACCGGGGAGCTGTTTTTT.

The chain joins TRBV6-6 to TRBJ2-6; 7 nucleotides agree with TRBD1. The CDR3 has 15 residues. The V and J ends lost 7 bases and 0 bases, in that order; junction bases with no gene match: 3. Germline loops: CDR1 MNHNY, CDR2 SVGAGI (reference sequence). The CDR3, as DNA: TGTGCCAGCACTTCAGGGGGCTCTGGGGCCAACGTCCTGACTTTC. Amino acids: CASTSGGSGANVLTF.

This clone was observed once. This chain links TRBV12-3 or TRBV12-4 with TRBJ1-1, with 7 positions matching TRBD1. Trimming removed 5 bases from V and 4 bases from J; junction bases left unmatched: 4. This CDR3 comprises 13 residues. The CDR3: CASSRQGGTEAFF. CDR3 sequence (DNA): TGTGCCAGCAGTCGACAGGGTGGCACTGAAGCTTTCTTT.

The chain joins TRBV6-6 to TRBJ2-7; possibly TRBD1 for D (7 bases). V dropped 7 bases and J dropped 5 bases, with 18 bases sitting between them. In germline, CDR1 is MNHNY, CDR2 SVGAGI (reference sequence). This CDR3 has 14 residues. CDR3 nucleotide sequence: TGTGCCAGCAAATACCAGGGGGGCGGCGACGAGCAGTACTTC. Protein product: CASKYQGGGDEQYF.

The chain recombines TRBV28 with TRBJ1-5; 10 bases are a match to TRBD1. Germline V gene lookup returns CDR1 MDHEN and CDR2 SYDVKM. Unmatched junction bases numbered 5, after V lost 4 bases and J lost 5 bases. This CDR3 has 15 amino acids. This chain's CDR3 is CASSSGTGVYQPQHF. The CDR3 nucleotides are TGTGCCAGCAGTTCTGGGACAGGGGTTTATCAGCCCCAGCATTTT.

V usage is TRBV5-8 and J usage is TRBJ1-6; D gene ambiguous. The CDR3 contains 12 residues. Between the trimmed V and J ends, which lost 7 bases and 5 bases, there was a span of 7 bases. Germline V gene lookup returns CDR1 SGHTS and CDR2 YDEGEE. DNA of the CDR3: TGTGCCAGCGCGGTGAATAATTCACCCCTCCACTTT. Protein product: CASAVNNSPLHF.

The chain has TRBV21-1 and TRBJ1-1. TRBV21-1 is assigned pseudogene status. The CDR3 covers 15 residues. Here the CDR3 reads CASSKVQDGRTEAFF. The CDR3 DNA sequence: TGTGCCAGCAGCAAAGTTCAGGATGGGAGGACTGAAGCTTTCTTT.

The chain couples TRBV5-1 to TRBJ2-2; TRBD1 matches 8 bases. Per germline, CDR1 SGHRS and CDR2 YFSETQ. The CDR3 covers 14 residues. V was pared by 4 bases and J by 7 bases, with 6 bases of the junction left unmatched. CDR3 nucleotides: TGCGCCAGCAGCGAGGACAGGGCCGGCGGGGAGCTGTTTTTT. Protein product: CASSEDRAGGELFF.

This chain links TRBV28 with TRBJ2-5, with 8 bases matching TRBD1. The CDR3 runs to 14 residues. Germline V gives CDR1 MDHEN, CDR2 SYDVKM. V gave up 4 bases and J gave up 5 bases; unmatched junction bases: 6. CDR3 residues: CASSSWTGRETQYF. CDR3 DNA: TGTGCCAGCAGTTCCTGGACAGGGCGCGAGACCCAGTACTTC.

The rearrangement links TRBV27 to TRBJ1-2; D is possibly TRBD1 (6 bases). The CDR3 is 16 residues long. CDR1 MNHEY and CDR2 SMNVEV come from the germline V gene (reference sequence). V dropped 3 bases and J dropped 3 bases, with 17 bases sitting between them. The CDR3 nucleotides are TGTGCCAGCAGTTTGACACAGGGTAGATTGGACTATGGCTACACCTTC. The encoded protein is CASSLTQGRLDYGYTF.

The rearrangement links TRBV4-2 to TRBJ1-5, with 9 bases that match TRBD1. The germline gives CDR1 LGHNA, CDR2 YNFKEQ. V dropped 3 bases and J dropped 2; count of bases not matched to a gene: 8. The CDR3 totals 17 residues. The CDR3 reads CASSHLRTGEGNQPQHF. The CDR3 region has the DNA TGTGCCAGCAGCCACCTCAGGACAGGGGAGGGCAATCAGCCCCAGCATTTT.

The chain's CDR3 is CASTPDRVNTHTQYF. The CDR3 bases are TGTGCCAGCACCCCGGACAGGGTCAATACCCATACGCAGTATTTT. The chain links TRBV6-5 to TRBJ2-3, with 8 bases identical to TRBD1. CDR3 size: 15 residues. CDR1 is MNHEY, CDR2 SVGAGI, per germline. The V and J ends lost 7 bases and 7 bases, in that order; junction bases with no gene match: 13.

This clone was counted only a few times. V and J are TRBV7-3 and TRBJ1-2; 11 bases fit TRBD1. CDR3 length: 14 amino acids. Germline-derived CDR1 and CDR2 are SGHTA and FQGTGA. The junction had 4 bases not matched to a gene; V was cut back by 5 bases and J by 5 bases. CDR3 sequence (DNA): TGTGCCAGCAGCCCTGGACAGGGGGCATATGGCTACACCTTC. It codes for CASSPGQGAYGYTF.

This chain links TRBV2 with TRBJ1-5; tentatively, D is TRBD1 (6 bases). The V gene lost 4 bases and the J gene lost 5 bases, with 15 bases spanning the gap. Germline-derived CDR1 and CDR2 are SNHLY and FYNNEI. The CDR3 contains 15 residues. The CDR3 spells CASSVLQGTDQPQHF. In DNA form, the CDR3 reads TGTGCCAGCAGTGTTCTACAGGGTACGGATCAGCCCCAGCATTTT.

This rearrangement joins TRBV5-1 to TRBJ1-1; D possibly corresponds to TRBD1 (5 bases). This CDR3 has 14 amino acids. The V end lost 2 bases, the J end lost 1 base, and 9 bases lay between the germline ends. CDR1 and CDR2 (germline): SGHRS, YFSETQ. The CDR3 region has the DNA TGCGCCAGCAGCTTAAGACAGTCGAACACTGAAGCTTTCTTT. This gives the protein CASSLRQSNTEAFF.

A single count supports this clone. This chain uses TRBV6-4 with TRBJ1-4, with 8 bases lining up with TRBD1. V was pared by 2 bases and J by 6 bases, with 5 bases of the junction left unmatched. This CDR3 has 15 residues. The germline V gene encodes CDR1 MRHNA and CDR2 SNTAGT. The CDR3 here is CASSDVAGGDEKLFF. CDR3 DNA: TGTGCCAGCAGTGACGTCGCAGGGGGCGATGAAAAACTGTTTTTT.

This chain connects TRBV9 to TRBJ2-5, with 9 bases identical to TRBD1. This CDR3 contains 16 residues. V lost 3 bases to trimming and J lost 7 bases; unmatched junction nucleotides: 13. From germline, CDR1 is SGDLS and CDR2 YYNGEE. As DNA, the CDR3 is TGTGCCAGCAGCGAGGGACAGGGAGGCCTTCGGAGGACCCAGTACTTC. It specifies CASSEGQGGLRRTQYF.

This clone showed up just once. This sequence joins TRBV19 and TRBJ2-2, with a possible D match to TRBD1 (5 bases). Trimming stripped 5 bases from V and 5 bases from J, with 12 bases between. The CDR3 runs to 14 residues. In germline, CDR1 is LNHDA, CDR2 SQIVND (reference sequence). The CDR3 loop reads CASSRTTDTGELFF. The CDR3 bases are TGTGCCAGTAGTCGCACGACAGATACCGGGGAGCTGTTTTTT.

The chain uses TRBV28 and TRBJ1-2; D possibly corresponds to TRBD1 (5 bases). The germline V gene has CDR1 MDHEN and CDR2 SYDVKM. V shed 2 bases and J shed 8 bases, with 15 bases lying between them. The length of the CDR3 is 14 residues. CDR3 bases: TGTGCCAGCAGTTTAGAAGCCAGGGCAAGAGGCTACACCTTC. Translated, it gives CASSLEARARGYTF.

The chain has TRBV7-6 and TRBJ1-1; tentative D call: TRBD1 (5 bases). This CDR3 is built from 16 residues. The V end lost 5 bases, the J end lost 0 bases, and 16 bases lay between the germline ends. The germline V gene encodes CDR1 SGHVS and CDR2 FNYEAQ. The CDR3 DNA reads TGTGCCAGCAGCCTGGGGGGACTGCTTCTGAACACTGAAGCTTTCTTT. Translation: CASSLGGLLLNTEAFF.

The V gene is TRBV6-1, the J gene TRBJ2-3; 7 bases are a match to TRBD2. CDR1 MNHNS and CDR2 SASEGT come from the germline V gene. The CDR3 loop spans 16 amino acids. J gave up 4 bases and V 0 bases, and 7 bases lay outside the gene matches. CDR3 sequence reads: CASSEAPASGADTQYF. CDR3 DNA sequence: TGTGCCAGCAGTGAAGCGCCGGCTAGCGGTGCAGATACGCAGTATTTT.

The V gene is TRBV20-1, the J gene TRBJ2-7, with TRBD1 as a possible D gene (6 bases). The CDR3 extends over 12 amino acids. The germline CDR1 and CDR2 sequences are DFQATT and SNEGSKA (reference sequence). V was pared by 3 bases and J by 3 bases, with 9 bases between. The CDR3 protein is CSASQGIYEQYF. The CDR3 nucleotides are TGCAGTGCTAGTCAGGGGATCTACGAGCAGTACTTC.

V is TRBV19 and J is TRBJ1-5, with unresolved D. V was clipped by 3 bases and J by 1 base, with 7 bases between them. The germline V gene encodes CDR1 LNHDA and CDR2 SQIVND (reference sequence). The CDR3 length is 14 residues. The DNA for the CDR3 is TGTGCCAGTAGTATGGCGGGGAGCAATCAGCCCCAGCATTTT. This sequence encodes CASSMAGSNQPQHF.

This rearrangement joins TRBV25-1 to TRBJ2-5, with 8 bases lining up with TRBD2. V was clipped by 1 base and J by 5 bases; unmatched bases: 3. There are 14 residues in the CDR3. Per the germline V gene, CDR1 is MGHDK and CDR2 is SYGVNS. CDR3 sequence (DNA): TGTGCCAGCAGTGAATTCGGCGGGAGGGAGACCCAGTACTTC. This translates into CASSEFGGRETQYF.

The chain couples TRBV5-8 to TRBJ1-6; possible D gene TRBD1, 5 bases. Germline assignment: CDR1 SGHTS and CDR2 YDEGEE. The CDR3 contains 16 residues. V dropped 2 bases and J dropped 0 bases, with 9 bases sitting between them. In DNA form, the CDR3 reads TGTGCCAGCAGCTTCAGACAGAGCTCCTATAATTCACCCCTCCACTTT. Translating gives CASSFRQSSYNSPLHF.

This chain links TRBV19 with TRBJ2-4; 7 bases fit TRBD1. The CDR3 has 14 residues. The trim removed 6 bases at V and 4 bases at J, leaving 6 bases unmatched. Germline V gene data show CDR1 as LNHDA and CDR2 as SQIVND (reference sequence). The CDR3 here is CASSPTGIKNIQYF. The CDR3, as DNA: TGTGCCAGTAGCCCGACAGGGATAAAAAACATTCAGTACTTC.